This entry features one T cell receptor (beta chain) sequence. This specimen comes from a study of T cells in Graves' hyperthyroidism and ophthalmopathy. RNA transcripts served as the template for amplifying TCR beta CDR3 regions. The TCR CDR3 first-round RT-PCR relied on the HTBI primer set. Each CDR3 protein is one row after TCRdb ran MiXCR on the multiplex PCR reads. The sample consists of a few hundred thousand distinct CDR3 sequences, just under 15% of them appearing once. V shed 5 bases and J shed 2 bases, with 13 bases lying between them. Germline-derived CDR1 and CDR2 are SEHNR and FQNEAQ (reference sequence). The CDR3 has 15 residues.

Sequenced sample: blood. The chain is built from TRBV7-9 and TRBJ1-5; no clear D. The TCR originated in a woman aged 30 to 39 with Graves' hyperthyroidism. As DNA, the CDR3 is TGTGCCAGCAGCCTAGACAAGAAAGGCAATCAGCCCCAGCATTTT. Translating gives CASSLDKKGNQPQHF.